The 6 T cell receptor beta chains in this list originate from one sample, sequenced in a study of T cells after yellow fever vaccination. TCRdb called the 5' RACE reads again in MiXCR, with one record for every CDR3 protein. The repertoire holds some 300,000 distinct CDR3 sequences, with about 10% as singletons. The specimen comprised CD4+ T cells sorted from PBMCs, sampled 5 days after the yellow fever booster vaccination. These receptors were taken from a man aged 18 to 35 who received the YFV17D yellow fever vaccine.

This clonotype was counted a few times. The chain couples TRBV14 to TRBJ2-1; D is unclear. Deletions cut 2 bases from V and 4 bases from J, with 15 bases between. Germline V CDR1 and CDR2: SGHDN, FVKESK. This CDR3 spans 16 amino acids. The DNA for the CDR3 is TGTGCCAGCAGCCAAAAGCTTTGGCAGCCATACAATGAGCAGTTCTTC. It yields the protein CASSQKLWQPYNEQFF.

The chain combines TRBV9 with TRBJ1-1; D gene uncertain. The germline V gene has CDR1 SGDLS and CDR2 YYNGEE. V was trimmed by 0 bases and J by 1 base, leaving 7 bases between them. The CDR3 covers 14 residues. Written as DNA, the CDR3 is TGTGCCAGCAGCGTAGCCCCAAGGAACACTGAAGCTTTCTTT. Protein product: CASSVAPRNTEAFF. Full variable domain (outside the CDR3, taken from reference TRBV9 and TRBJ1-1): DSGVTQTPKHLITATGQRVTLRCSPRSGDLSVYWYQQSLDQGLQFLIQYYNGEERAKGNILERFSAQQFPDLHSELNLSSLELGDSALYFCASSVAPRNTEAFFGQGTRLTVV.

In its sample, this clonotype was seen a few times. The rearrangement links TRBV19 to TRBJ1-5; 9 positions agree with TRBD1. CDR3 length: 14 amino acids. V gave up 7 bases and J gave up 2 bases; unmatched junction bases: 3. Germline lookup yields CDR1 LNHDA and CDR2 SQIVND (reference sequence). The CDR3 loop reads CASTWTGGNQPQHF. DNA of the CDR3: TGTGCCAGTACCTGGACAGGGGGCAATCAGCCCCAGCATTTT.

A few counts support this clonotype. This sequence joins TRBV5-4 and TRBJ1-2, with 7 bases matching TRBD1. CDR1 SGHNT and CDR2 YYREEE come from the germline V gene (reference sequence). Trimming at V came to 3 bases and at J to 7 bases, leaving 24 bases not matched to a gene. The CDR3 extends over 19 amino acids. The CDR3 loop reads CASSSQLATQGTRSGGYTF. CDR3 in DNA: TGTGCCAGCAGCTCCCAATTAGCGACACAGGGGACCAGAAGCGGTGGCTACACCTTC.

In its sample, this clonotype was seen a few times. This chain uses TRBV12-3 or TRBV12-4 with TRBJ1-1; TRBD1 agrees at 7 bases. J lost 1 base, V lost 6 bases, and 8 bases had no gene match. There are 15 residues in the CDR3. Here the CDR3 reads CASSITGAENTEAFF. The CDR3 DNA follows: TGTGCCAGCAGCATTACAGGGGCTGAGAACACTGAAGCTTTCTTT.

This clonotype was counted a few times. This sequence joins TRBV20-1 and TRBJ2-5; tentatively, D is TRBD1 (6 bases). Per the germline V gene, CDR1 is DFQATT and CDR2 is SNEGSKA (reference sequence). With 5 bases removed from V and 2 bases from J, the gap between germline ends came to 15 bases. This CDR3 region has 14 residues. The CDR3 is CSAWTAARQETQYF. In nucleotides, the CDR3 is TGCAGTGCTTGGACAGCCGCTCGGCAAGAGACCCAGTACTTC.